The T cell receptor beta chain described here comes from a study of human T cells and chemical hapten exposure. Turning to the study itself: Each patch test put 0.01% DPC on the upper back, and results were read at 6 days. Alopecia areata, totalis or universalis was found in mostly female patients.

V lost 4 bases to trimming and J lost 9 bases, with 7 bases between them. The CDR3 extends over 11 amino acids. Time point: patch test 3, about 24 weeks after DPC sensitization. Documented treatment: therapeutic diphenylcyclopropenone sensitization with weekly scalp DPC. It was from unfractionated whole blood that total RNA was extracted. One entry per CDR3 protein, called by TCRdb with MiXCR from the RACE reads. The data show 55,000 to 75,000 distinct CDR3 sequences, around 12% seen once. The specimen was whole blood, collected in connection with sensitization to the hapten diphenylcyclopropenone (DPC). V and J are TRBV12-3 or TRBV12-4 and TRBJ1-5, with unresolved D. This TCR came from a man aged 25 to 40 with alopecia areata. Some clones in this sample may be carry-over from other donors' samples. The CDR3 reads CASSSGMPQHF. In DNA form, the CDR3 reads TGTGCCAGCAGTTCCGGTATGCCCCAGCATTTT.